This passage covers 20 T cell receptor beta chains from one sample sequenced in a study of regulatory T cells in long-lasting Graves disease. The time point denotes: persistent/refractory GD, antithyroid drugs over 5 years with positive TRAb. From RNA extracted from PBMCs, the TCR library was made. For TCR beta, libraries came from iRepertoire HTBI primers and Arm-PCR of CDR3 regions. TCRdb independently ran MiXCR on the multiplex PCR reads; one entry per CDR3 protein. The sample lists 400,000 to 500,000 distinct CDR3 sequences; more than 20% were seen once. This material consisted of peripheral blood mononuclear cells (PBMCs), taken when the disease was refractory, from a patient treated with antithyroid drugs. Every receptor here comes from a female donor with Graves disease.

The CDR3 bases are TGTGCCAGCAGCAAGACCTACGAGCAGTACTTC. This sequence encodes CASSKTYEQYF. V is TRBV27 and J is TRBJ2-7; D ambiguous. Germline values: CDR1 MNHEY, CDR2 SMNVEV (reference sequence). The CDR3 sequence is 11 residues long. V was trimmed by 6 bases and J by 2 bases, leaving 5 bases between them.

This clonotype was seen repeatedly, ten times or more. The chain employs TRBV28 and TRBJ1-2, with D maybe TRBD1 (5 bases). Trimming removed 4 bases at V and 3 bases at J, with 12 bases between. The CDR3 is 14 residues long. CDR1 and CDR2 from the germline V gene are MDHEN and SYDVKM. In DNA form, the CDR3 reads TGTGCCAGCAGTTCCTCCGGGGGGGACTATGGCTACACCTTC. It codes for CASSSSGGDYGYTF.

This clonotype has more than one count but fewer than ten. The chain recombines TRBV29-1 with TRBJ2-7, with a possible D match to TRBD1 (5 bases). The CDR3 length is 13 residues. Per germline, CDR1 SQVTM and CDR2 ANQGSEA. V was shortened by 4 bases and J by 0 bases, with 10 bases between the two germline ends. CDR3: CSVVETDSYEQYF. CDR3 DNA: TGCAGCGTTGTTGAGACAGACTCCTACGAGCAGTACTTC.

The gene calls are TRBV5-6 and TRBJ1-1; the match to TRBD1 covers 7 bases. Germline CDR1 reads SGHDT; CDR2 reads YYEEEE. The CDR3 spans 12 residues. Trimming removed 5 bases from V and 4 bases from J; junction bases left unmatched: 2. CDR3 nucleotides: TGTGCCAGCAGGAGGGGGCCCACTGAAGCTTTCTTT. Protein: CASRRGPTEAFF.

This clonotype showed up many times. The rearrangement links TRBV30 to TRBJ2-5; no firm D call. V lost 0 bases and J 5 bases, leaving 10 bases between the germline ends. Germline CDR1 and CDR2: GTSNPN and SVGIG (reference sequence). The CDR3 is made up of 13 amino acids. The CDR3, as DNA: TGTGCCTGGAGTGTTCCCCCCCTGGAGACCCAGTACTTC. Residues: CAWSVPPLETQYF.

The rearrangement uses TRBV5-1 and TRBJ2-7; D unclear. CDR1 SGHRS and CDR2 YFSETQ come from the germline V gene. CDR3 length: 16 residues. Trimming removed 0 bases from V and 0 bases from J, with 13 bases in between. CDR3 protein: CASSLAWGNRSYEQYF. The CDR3 DNA is TGCGCCAGCAGCTTGGCCTGGGGAAATCGCTCCTACGAGCAGTACTTC.

CDR3 in amino acids: CASSQGSGAQSSPLHF. The CDR3 coding sequence is TGTGCCAGCAGCCAAGGAAGTGGAGCACAGAGTTCACCCCTCCACTTT. The chain uses TRBV11-2 and TRBJ1-6; D is undetermined. V was shortened by 5 bases and J by 9 bases, with 20 bases between the two germline ends. The CDR3 spans 16 residues. The V gene's germline CDR1 is SGHAT and CDR2 FQNNGV.

V and J are TRBV6-2 or TRBV6-3 and TRBJ2-2, with 11 bases fitting TRBD1. Germline CDR1 and CDR2: MNHEY and SVGEGT. This CDR3 comprises 16 residues. Unmatched junction bases numbered 7, after V lost 7 bases and J lost 3 bases. In nucleotides, the CDR3 is TGTGCCAGCACCAAGGGACAGGGGGTAGACACCGGGGAGCTGTTTTTT. It codes for CASTKGQGVDTGELFF.

A few counts support this clonotype. This chain joins TRBV12-3 or TRBV12-4 and TRBJ1-1; D call uncertain. V lost 1 base, J lost 6 bases, and 12 bases lay in between. CDR3 size: 14 residues. CDR3 nucleotide sequence: TGTGCCAGCAGTTTAGGAGCCCAGCTCGCTGAAGCTTTCTTT. Encoded protein: CASSLGAQLAEAFF.

In its sample, this clonotype was seen many times. The chain carries TRBV2 and TRBJ2-7, with D possibly matching TRBD1 (5 bases). Germline CDR1 reads SNHLY; CDR2 reads FYNNEI. The CDR3 consists of 13 residues. The V end was cut by 10 bases, the J end by 3 bases, with 16 bases between. CDR3 DNA sequence: TGTGCCACCCAAAGGGGCGGAGTCTACGAGCAGTACTTC. It encodes CATQRGGVYEQYF.

At least ten counts were recorded for this clonotype. The chain carries TRBV7-6 and TRBJ2-3; D not resolved. Germline assignment: CDR1 SGHVS and CDR2 FNYEAQ. V was trimmed by 4 bases and J by 0 bases, leaving 5 bases between them. This CDR3 has 13 residues. The CDR3 here is CASSWGSTDTQYF. The CDR3 DNA sequence: TGTGCCAGCAGCTGGGGTAGCACAGATACGCAGTATTTT.

The chain uses TRBV4-2 and TRBJ1-5; D is possibly TRBD1 (6 bases). Germline V CDR1 and CDR2: LGHNA, YNFKEQ. This CDR3 region has 15 residues. The V end lost 0 bases, the J end lost 4 bases, and 10 bases lay between the germline ends. The CDR3 here is CASSQEGGGNQPQHF. The CDR3 DNA sequence: TGTGCCAGCAGCCAAGAGGGGGGCGGAAATCAGCCCCAGCATTTT.

This clonotype has a handful of counts. This chain links TRBV10-3 with TRBJ2-7; TRBD2 aligns across 11 bases. The V and J ends lost 3 bases and 4 bases, in that order; junction bases with no gene match: 5. CDR3 size: 15 residues. CDR1 and CDR2 (germline): ENHRY, SYGVKD. CDR3 region: CAISEQLAGVYEQYF. The CDR3 nucleotides are TGTGCCATCAGTGAACAACTAGCGGGAGTTTACGAGCAGTACTTC.

Ten or more counts support this clonotype. This rearrangement joins TRBV5-6 to TRBJ1-4; TRBD1 agrees at 7 bases. Per the germline V gene, CDR1 is SGHDT and CDR2 is YYEEEE. This CDR3 has 15 amino acids. The junction had 10 bases not matched to a gene; V was cut back by 4 bases and J by 7 bases. The CDR3 loop reads CASSPTQGRAEKLFF. The CDR3 DNA sequence: TGTGCCAGCAGCCCTACACAGGGGAGGGCTGAAAAACTGTTTTTT.

This clonotype occurred many times. The chain couples TRBV6-1 to TRBJ2-2, with D tentatively TRBD2 (6 bases). CDR3 length equals 15 residues. V was pared by 2 bases and J by 4 bases, with 11 bases between. CDR1 MNHNS and CDR2 SASEGT come from the germline V gene. The CDR3: CASSEWLAPTGELFF. The CDR3 nucleotides are TGTGCCAGCAGTGAATGGCTAGCGCCCACCGGGGAGCTGTTTTTT.

This chain connects TRBV7-2 to TRBJ2-7; D is undetermined. V was pared by 1 base and J by 2 bases, with 12 bases between. Germline V gene lookup returns CDR1 SGHTA and CDR2 FQGNSA. This CDR3 has 15 amino acids. CDR3 sequence (DNA): TGTGCCAGCAGCTTAGGACCGGGCCCAACCTACGAGCAGTACTTC. It yields the protein CASSLGPGPTYEQYF.

This clonotype has more than one count but fewer than ten. The chain joins TRBV20-1 to TRBJ2-7; 9 nucleotides line up with TRBD2. Trimming removed 0 bases from V and 3 bases from J; junction bases left unmatched: 3. In germline, CDR1 is DFQATT, CDR2 SNEGSKA (reference sequence). This CDR3 has 14 amino acids. CDR3 protein: CSARDLAGIYEQYF. In nucleotides, the CDR3 is TGCAGTGCTAGAGACCTAGCGGGGATCTACGAGCAGTACTTC.

By its share, this clonotype is medium-sized. The V and J genes are TRBV2 and TRBJ2-7; 10 bases fit TRBD2. This CDR3 comprises 14 residues. J was trimmed by 3 bases and V by 6 bases; bases with no gene match: 5. CDR1 SNHLY and CDR2 FYNNEI come from the germline V gene. The CDR3 protein is CASRAGTSVYEQYF. CDR3 DNA: TGTGCCAGCAGAGCCGGGACTAGCGTCTACGAGCAGTACTTC.

This clonotype came up a few times. The chain has TRBV28 and TRBJ1-6, with 10 positions matching TRBD1. There are 12 residues in the CDR3. Germline lookup yields CDR1 MDHEN and CDR2 SYDVKM. V shed 5 bases, J shed 14 bases, and the junction held 3 bases outside the gene matches. CDR3 region: CASSPGTGALHF. The CDR3 DNA follows: TGTGCCAGCAGTCCCGGGACAGGGGCCCTCCACTTT. Supplemented by reference TRBV28 and TRBJ1-6, the full variable domain reads DVKVTQSSRYLVKRTGEKVFLECVQDMDHENMFWYRQDPGLGLRLIYFSYDVKMKEKGDIPEGYSVSREKKERFSLILESASTNQTSMYLCASSPGTGALHFGNGTRLTVT.

The J gene is TRBJ2-7, the V gene TRBV20-1; 14 nucleotides align to TRBD2. The CDR3 covers 16 residues. Trimming cost V 2 bases and J 3 bases; bases outside gene matches: 6. Germline assignment: CDR1 DFQATT and CDR2 SNEGSKA (reference sequence). The CDR3 DNA is TGCAGTGCTAGACCCCTTGGACTAGCGGGAGGCTACGAGCAGTACTTC. It specifies CSARPLGLAGGYEQYF.